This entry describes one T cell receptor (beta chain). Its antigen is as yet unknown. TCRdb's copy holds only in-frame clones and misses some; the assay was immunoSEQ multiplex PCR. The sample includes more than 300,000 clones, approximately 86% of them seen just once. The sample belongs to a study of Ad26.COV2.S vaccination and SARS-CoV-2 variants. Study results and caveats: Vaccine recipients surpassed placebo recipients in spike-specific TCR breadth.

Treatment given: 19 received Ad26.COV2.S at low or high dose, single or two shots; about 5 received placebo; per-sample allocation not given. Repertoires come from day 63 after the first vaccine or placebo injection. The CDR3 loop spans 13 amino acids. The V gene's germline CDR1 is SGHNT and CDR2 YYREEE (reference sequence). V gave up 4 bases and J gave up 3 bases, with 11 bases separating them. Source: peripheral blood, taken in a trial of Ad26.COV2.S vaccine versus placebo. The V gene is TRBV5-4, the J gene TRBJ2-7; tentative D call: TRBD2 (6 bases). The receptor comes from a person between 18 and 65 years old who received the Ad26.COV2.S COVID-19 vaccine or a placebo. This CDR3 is CASSPGGDYEQYF. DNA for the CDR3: TGTGCCAGCAGCCCCGGGGGAGACTACGAGCAGTACTTC.